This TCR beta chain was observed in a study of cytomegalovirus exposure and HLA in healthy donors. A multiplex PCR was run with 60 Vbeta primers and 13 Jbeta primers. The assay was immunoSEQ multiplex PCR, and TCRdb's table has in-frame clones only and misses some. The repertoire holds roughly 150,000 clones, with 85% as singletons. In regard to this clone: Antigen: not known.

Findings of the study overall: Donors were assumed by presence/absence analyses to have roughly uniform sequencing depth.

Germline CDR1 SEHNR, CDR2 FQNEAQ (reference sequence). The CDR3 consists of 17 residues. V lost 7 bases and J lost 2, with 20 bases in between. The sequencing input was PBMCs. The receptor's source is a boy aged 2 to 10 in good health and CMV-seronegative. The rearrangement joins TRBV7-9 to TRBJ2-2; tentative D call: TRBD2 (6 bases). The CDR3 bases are TGTGCCAGCATCTTCCGGGTCAGCGGGCATAACACCGGGGAGCTGTTTTTT. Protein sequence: CASIFRVSGHNTGELFF.